This passage covers 30 T cell receptor beta chains from one sample sequenced in a study of blood T cell repertoires in COVID-19 (dated by TCRdb to 2019 to 2021). Receptor libraries were prepared by the immunoSEQ multiplex PCR assay. TCRdb took this table from immuneACCESS and kept in-frame rearrangements with V and J called. Such tables lack part of the clones; where checked against another copy, unresolved V genes explain under half of the gap, and the rest is unexplained. Here the sample has about 170,000 clones; over 70% occur a single time. The biggest ten clones account for roughly 19% of the sample. What was sequenced was peripheral blood. The receptors shown here come from a woman in her 70s who had recovered from COVID-19.

The V call is TRBV4-1, the J call TRBJ2-4; D remains unclear. In germline, CDR1 is MGHRA, CDR2 YSYEKL. This CDR3 has 12 amino acids. The ends were cut back, 4 bases at V and 9 bases at J, with 10 bases in the middle. CDR3 sequence: CASSPYPGIQYF. CDR3 nucleotide sequence: TGCGCCAGCAGCCCCTACCCGGGCATTCAGTACTTC.

The V call is TRBV7-6, the J call TRBJ1-6, with no clear D. The CDR3 runs to 16 residues. From germline, CDR1 is SGHVS and CDR2 FNYEAQ. V was clipped by 5 bases and J by 0 bases, with 11 bases between them. CDR3 bases: TGTGCCAGCAGCCCCCAGGCCAGCTCCTATAATTCACCCCTCCACTTT. Protein product: CASSPQASSYNSPLHF.

The rearrangement uses TRBV5-1 and TRBJ1-5, with a weak D call TRBD1 (5 bases). Between the trimmed V and J ends, which lost 4 bases and 2 bases, there was a span of 10 bases. CDR3 size: 14 residues. Per the germline V gene, CDR1 is SGHRS and CDR2 is YFSETQ. CDR3 sequence (DNA): TGCGCCAGCAGCCCGGCGGGGGGCAATCAGCCCCAGCATTTT. It codes for CASSPAGGNQPQHF.

V is TRBV7-6 and J is TRBJ2-1; the D is unclear. Between the trimmed V and J ends, which lost 3 bases and 12 bases, there was a span of 12 bases. The germline gives CDR1 SGHVS, CDR2 FNYEAQ. The CDR3 is 12 residues long. The CDR3 nucleotides are TGTGCCAGCAGCTTGTCTACCGAACGGCAGTTCTTC. As protein: CASSLSTERQFF.

CDR3 sequence (DNA): TGTGCCAGCAGTTACTTTCCTAGCGGGGCCTACGAGCAGTACTTC. As protein: CASSYFPSGAYEQYF. The chain combines TRBV6-5 with TRBJ2-7; 9 bases fit TRBD2. Germline CDR1 is MNHEY and CDR2 is SVGAGI. The CDR3 runs to 15 residues. The junction had 3 bases not matched to a gene; V was cut back by 1 base and J by 2 bases.

In this sample, this clone turned up a few times. The chain employs TRBV4-1 and TRBJ2-4; TRBD1 aligns across 11 bases. Looked up from germline, CDR1 is MGHRA and CDR2 is YSYEKL. The V gene end was trimmed by 4 bases and the J gene end by 1 base; junction bases not matched to a gene: 15. The CDR3 has 20 amino acids. The CDR3 DNA sequence: TGCGCCAGCAGCCCCCCCTTTAGGACAGGGGGCTATGGGGCCAAAAACATTCAGTACTTC. It encodes CASSPPFRTGGYGAKNIQYF.

CDR3 amino acids: CASSPQTGTNQPQHF. The CDR3 DNA follows: TGTGCCAGCTCACCACAAACAGGGACGAATCAGCCCCAGCATTTT. The chain couples TRBV18 to TRBJ1-5, with D possibly matching TRBD1 (6 bases). The CDR3 totals 15 residues. V was clipped by 1 base and J by 4 bases, with 11 bases between them. Per the germline V gene, CDR1 is KGHSH and CDR2 is LQKENI.

The rearrangement joins TRBV6-2 or TRBV6-3 to TRBJ2-5; 11 bases fit TRBD2. The CDR3 runs to 17 residues. Germline V gene sequence: CDR1 MNHEY, CDR2 SVGEGT. The junction had 14 bases not matched to a gene; V was cut back by 2 bases and J by 9 bases. The CDR3 region is CASSYGRLAGKGKAQYF. CDR3 nucleotide sequence: TGTGCCAGCAGTTACGGGAGACTAGCGGGAAAAGGGAAGGCCCAGTACTTC.

J is TRBJ1-2 and V is TRBV9, with a tentative D call TRBD1 (5 bases). The CDR3 runs to 13 residues. V was pared by 7 bases and J by 4 bases, with 14 bases between. In germline, CDR1 is SGDLS, CDR2 YYNGEE. CDR3 coding DNA: TGTGCCAGCTCCCCCACAGGTGGCTATGGCTACACCTTC. Amino acids: CASSPTGGYGYTF.

The chain links TRBV7-3 to TRBJ2-2; D may be TRBD1 (5 bases). V was pared by 2 bases and J by 7 bases, with 8 bases between. The CDR3 totals 13 residues. Germline V gene sequence: CDR1 SGHTA, CDR2 FQGTGA. The CDR3 DNA reads TGTGCCAGCAGCTTATGGGGCCTCGGGGAGCTGTTTTTT. It codes for CASSLWGLGELFF.

Comments on this clone: One end of the junction fails to match germline, which may point to a read error. The chain combines TRBV7-2 with TRBJ2-3; 9 positions match TRBD2. Germline V gene lookup returns CDR1 SGHTA and CDR2 FQGNSA. The CDR3 covers 15 residues. This chain's CDR3 is CASSLGPRASGTRTF. DNA for the CDR3: TGTGCCAGCAGCTTAGGGCCCAGGGCTAGCGGGACCAGAACCTTT.

The count of this clone is one. The CDR3 sequence is CASSKVGGCGNTGELFF. CDR3 DNA: TGTGCCAGCAGCAAAGTCGGCGGGTGTGGGAACACCGGGGAGCTGTTTTTT. The chain is built from TRBV21-1 and TRBJ2-2; TRBD2 is the table's D call and was not checked against the DNA. TRBV21-1 is labeled a pseudogene. The CDR3 loop spans 17 amino acids.

V and J are TRBV28 and TRBJ1-1; TRBD1 agrees at 7 bases. V lost 3 bases and J lost 0; bases outside the gene matches: 4. Per the germline V gene, CDR1 is MDHEN and CDR2 is SYDVKM. The CDR3 sequence is 15 residues long. CDR3 sequence: CASSLAGGMNTEAFF. The CDR3, as DNA: TGTGCCAGCAGTTTGGCAGGGGGGATGAACACTGAAGCTTTCTTT.

This clone was detected only a few times. The chain uses TRBV6-5 and TRBJ1-1; D is ambiguous. V dropped 0 bases and J dropped 5 bases, with 7 bases sitting between them. The CDR3 totals 13 residues. Germline V gives CDR1 MNHEY, CDR2 SVGAGI. The CDR3 loop reads CASSYSGPTEAFF. The CDR3 nucleotides read TGTGCCAGCAGTTACTCGGGCCCAACTGAAGCTTTCTTT.

The chain has TRBV4-3 and TRBJ2-1, with 9 bases identical to TRBD2. The junction had 12 bases not matched to a gene; V was cut back by 1 base and J by 5 bases. Germline V gene data show CDR1 as LGHNA and CDR2 as YSLEER. The CDR3 is 18 amino acids. CDR3 sequence: CASSQVFSGGGRDNEQFF. CDR3 in DNA: TGCGCCAGCAGCCAAGTGTTCTCCGGGGGCGGGAGGGACAATGAGCAGTTCTTC.

This chain connects TRBV7-9 to TRBJ1-6, with 9 bases identical to TRBD1. V lost 5 bases to trimming and J lost 4 bases; unmatched junction nucleotides: 6. Germline V CDR1 and CDR2: SEHNR, FQNEAQ (reference sequence). The CDR3 covers 16 residues. CDR3 coding DNA: TGTGCCAGCAGCCCGCCGGGACAGGGTTATAATTCACCCCTCCACTTT. This gives the protein CASSPPGQGYNSPLHF. Combining the CDR3 with reference TRBV7-9 and TRBJ1-6 gives the whole variable domain DTGVSQNPRHKITKRGQNVTFRCDPISEHNRLYWYRQTLGQGPEFLTYFQNEAQLEKSRLLSDRFSAERPKGSFSTLEIQRTEQGDSAMYLCASSPPGQGYNSPLHFGNGTRLTVT.

This clone turned up a few times. This chain links TRBV19 with TRBJ2-7, with 7 nucleotides matching TRBD2. V lost 5 bases, J lost 2 bases, and 3 bases stayed unmatched. CDR1 and CDR2 (germline): LNHDA, SQIVND (reference sequence). The CDR3 covers 13 residues. CDR3 bases: TGTGCCAGTAGTCAGGCGGGGGCCTACGAGCAGTACTTC. Residues: CASSQAGAYEQYF.

The rearrangement joins TRBV4-1 to TRBJ1-2, with 9 bases matching TRBD1. The CDR3 runs 16 residues. The V and J ends lost 0 bases and 4 bases, in that order; junction bases with no gene match: 6. Germline CDR1 and CDR2: MGHRA and YSYEKL. The CDR3 sequence is CASSQDPGTGSYGYTF. As DNA, the CDR3 is TGCGCCAGCAGCCAAGACCCCGGGACAGGGAGCTATGGCTACACCTTC.

Turning to this clone: Relative to the germline gene, one junction end is altered; a read error may explain this. CDR3 nucleotide sequence: TGTGCCAGCAGCCAACCCACGGGCGGTGGGGAGGAGGACAATAAGCAGTTCTTC. It yields the protein CASSQPTGGGEEDNKQFF. V is TRBV4-2 and J is TRBJ2-1, with D perhaps TRBD2 (6 bases). This CDR3 contains 18 residues. Germline values: CDR1 LGHNA, CDR2 YNFKEQ.

The chain has TRBV10-3 and TRBJ2-5; 8 bases map to TRBD2. The length of the CDR3 is 15 residues. Germline lookup yields CDR1 ENHRY and CDR2 SYGVKD. V lost 2 bases, J lost 5 bases, and 7 bases stayed unmatched. CDR3 region: CAISEPGLAGETQYF. For the CDR3, the DNA is TGTGCCATCAGTGAGCCCGGACTAGCAGGGGAGACCCAGTACTTC.

The J gene is TRBJ1-2, the V gene TRBV12-2. TRBV12-2 is designated a pseudogene. CDR3 size: 14 residues. The CDR3 DNA reads as TGTGCAAGTCGCCCCCGGGGGAGAGACTATGGCTACACCTTC. Translated, it gives CASRPRGRDYGYTF.

The genes are TRBV29-1 and TRBJ2-2, with a weak D call TRBD1 (7 bases). The CDR3 length is 15 residues. Per the germline V gene, CDR1 is SQVTM and CDR2 is ANQGSEA. V lost 4 bases and J 4 bases, leaving 16 bases between the germline ends. CDR3 in DNA: TGCAGCGTTGTAGGCGCAGGGGGGAGCACCGGGGAGCTGTTTTTT. Residues: CSVVGAGGSTGELFF.

The chain combines TRBV18 with TRBJ2-7, with TRBD1 matching over 10 bases. Per the germline V gene, CDR1 is KGHSH and CDR2 is LQKENI. With 2 bases clipped from V and 2 bases from J, the junction kept 3 bases outside the gene matches. The CDR3 contains 15 residues. The CDR3 loop is CASSPDRGPTYEQYF. CDR3 nucleotide sequence: TGTGCCAGCTCACCAGACAGGGGGCCAACCTACGAGCAGTACTTC.

This chain links TRBV9 with TRBJ1-2, with a tentative D call TRBD1 (5 bases). Between the trimmed V and J ends, which lost 4 bases and 0 bases, there was a span of 13 bases. CDR3 size: 15 residues. Germline lookup yields CDR1 SGDLS and CDR2 YYNGEE. This CDR3 reads CASSPGTAANYGYTF. The CDR3, as DNA: TGTGCCAGCAGCCCCGGGACTGCAGCTAACTATGGCTACACCTTC.

This chain's CDR3 is CSASGRSSGNTIYF. DNA for the CDR3: TGCAGTGCTAGTGGGCGGAGCTCTGGAAACACCATATATTTT. This rearrangement joins TRBV20-1 to TRBJ1-3; D gene unclear. Deletions cut 3 bases from V and 0 bases from J, with 9 bases between. Looked up from germline, CDR1 is DFQATT and CDR2 is SNEGSKA (reference sequence). The CDR3 length is 14 residues.

This chain joins TRBV5-1 and TRBJ2-5; TRBD1 aligns across 7 bases. The CDR3 length is 14 residues. Germline-derived CDR1 and CDR2 are SGHRS and YFSETQ. V lost 2 bases to trimming and J lost 2 bases; unmatched junction nucleotides: 3. The CDR3 nucleotides are TGCGCCAGCAGCTTTGGGACAGCACAAGAGACCCAGTACTTC. Translation: CASSFGTAQETQYF.

The chain couples TRBV27 to TRBJ1-1; 8 bases align to TRBD1. The CDR3 has 16 amino acids. In germline, CDR1 is MNHEY, CDR2 SMNVEV (reference sequence). V lost 3 bases to trimming and J lost 9 bases; unmatched junction nucleotides: 15. This CDR3 reads CASSLGPPAGGQKAFF. The DNA of the CDR3 is TGTGCCAGCAGTTTGGGCCCCCCGGCAGGGGGCCAAAAAGCTTTCTTT.

The CDR3 DNA sequence: TGTGCCAGCAGGGACTTCAATTCACCCCTCCACTTT. Amino acid sequence: CASRDFNSPLHF. The chain recombines TRBV6-5 with TRBJ1-6; D is undetermined. Trimming removed 6 bases from V and 7 bases from J, with 7 bases in between. Germline V gene sequence: CDR1 MNHEY, CDR2 SVGAGI. CDR3 size: 12 residues.

The table lists this clone with a count of one. V and J are TRBV25-1 and TRBJ2-7, with a weak D call TRBD1 (5 bases). This CDR3 region has 13 residues. Germline CDR1 is MGHDK and CDR2 is SYGVNS. The germline V and J ends were trimmed by 2 bases and 3 bases, with 8 bases remaining between them. The chain's CDR3 is CASSEGAVYEQYF. The CDR3 region has the DNA TGTGCCAGCAGTGAAGGGGCGGTCTACGAGCAGTACTTC.

The V and J genes are TRBV30 and TRBJ1-5, with TRBD1 matching 8 bases. Germline trimming cut 7 bases from V and 2 bases from J; bases unmatched to any gene: 13. The CDR3 has 16 amino acids. CDR1 and CDR2 (germline): GTSNPN, SVGIG (reference sequence). Written as DNA, the CDR3 is TGTGCCTCCAACCGAGCAGGGGGCGCGGGCAATCAGCCCCAGCATTTT. It codes for CASNRAGGAGNQPQHF.